One TCR beta chain is described in this entry. Its antigen is still unknown. The junction shows a germline mismatch at one end, possibly a read error. The CDR3 is made up of 13 amino acids. CDR1 is SGHVS and CDR2 is FQNEAQ in the germline V gene. TCRdb recomputed calls from the 5' RACE reads with MiXCR, one row per CDR3 protein. Of hundreds of thousands of distinct CDR3 sequences in the sample, 25% to 30% were seen once. These data belong to a study of T-cell memory formation after mild COVID-19. General study findings and limits: The authors did not confirm SARS-CoV-2 specificity of second-wave clones peaking day 37.

V is TRBV7-8 and J is TRBJ2-1; a possible D gene is TRBD2 (5 bases). The receptor was derived from an adult woman who had mild COVID-19 (a few samples of this study predate the infection). Cell type and time point are not known. The specimen sequenced was PBMCs or a T cell subset sorted from them (not recorded which). This chain's CDR3 is CDSSRRGINEQFF. The CDR3 region has the DNA TGTGACAGCAGCCGTCGGGGTATCAATGAGCAGTTCTTC.